This T cell receptor (beta chain) is drawn from a study of blood T cell repertoires in COVID-19. Profiled with immunoSEQ multiplex PCR; TCRdb holds only in-frame clones, not every one. The sample records roughly 340,000 clones, more than 70% being singletons. CDR3 length: 15 amino acids. Sequenced material: PBMCs or T cells enriched from blood (not recorded which). This chain joins TRBV21-1 and TRBJ2-3; the D segment call TRBD2 is taken from the table without a DNA check. TRBV21-1 is a documented pseudogene. The source is a man aged 35 to 55 in a cohort exposed to, infected with or recovered from COVID-19 (not recorded which). The chain's CDR3 is CASSKVDGSPDTQYF. CDR3 in DNA: TGTGCCAGCAGCAAAGTGGACGGGAGCCCAGATACGCAGTATTTT.